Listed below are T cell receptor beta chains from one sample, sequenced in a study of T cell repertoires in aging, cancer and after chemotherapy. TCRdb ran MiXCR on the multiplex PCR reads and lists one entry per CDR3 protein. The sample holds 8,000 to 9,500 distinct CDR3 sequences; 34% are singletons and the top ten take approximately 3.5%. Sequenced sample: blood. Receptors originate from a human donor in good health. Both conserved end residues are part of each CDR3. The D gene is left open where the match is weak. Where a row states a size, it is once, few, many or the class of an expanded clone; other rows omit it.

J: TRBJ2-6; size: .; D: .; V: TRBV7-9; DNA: TGTGCCAGCAGCCCCCCGGCCAGGGTTTCCAGGGCCAACGTCCTGACTTTC; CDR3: CASSPPARVSRANVLTF
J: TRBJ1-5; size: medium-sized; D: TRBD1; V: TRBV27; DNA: TGTGCCAGCCGACAGGGGGCAAGCAATCAGCCCCAGCATTTT; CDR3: CASRQGASNQPQHF
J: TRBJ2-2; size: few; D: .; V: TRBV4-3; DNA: TGCGCCAGCAGCCCCGATAGCATCAACACCGGGGAGCTGTTTTTT; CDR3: CASSPDSINTGELFF
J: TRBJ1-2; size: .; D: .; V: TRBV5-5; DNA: TGTGCCAGCAGCTTGTTACAGGCAAACTATGGCTACACCTTC; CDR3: CASSLLQANYGYTF
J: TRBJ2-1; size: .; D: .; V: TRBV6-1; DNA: TGTGCCAGCAGTGACCAGTCATACAATGAGCAGTTCTTC; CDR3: CASSDQSYNEQFF
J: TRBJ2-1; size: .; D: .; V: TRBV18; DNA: TGTGCCAGCTCTGTACAGGGCAATGAGCAGTTCTTC; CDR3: CASSVQGNEQFF
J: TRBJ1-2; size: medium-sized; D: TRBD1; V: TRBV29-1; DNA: TGCAGCGTTGAGGACCCACAGGGGATCTATGGCTACACCTTC; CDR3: CSVEDPQGIYGYTF
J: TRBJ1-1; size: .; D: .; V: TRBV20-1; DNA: TGCAGTGCTAGGCCCCGGGACGGAAACACTGAAGCTTTCTTT; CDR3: CSARPRDGNTEAFF
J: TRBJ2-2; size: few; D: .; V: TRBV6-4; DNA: TGTGCCAGCAGTGACGATCCGGGGGGCAACACCGGGGAGCTGTTTTTT; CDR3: CASSDDPGGNTGELFF
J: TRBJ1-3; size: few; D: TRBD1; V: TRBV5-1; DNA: TGCGCCAGCAGCTTGGCCCTGACAGGGTCCGGAAACACCATATATTTT; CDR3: CASSLALTGSGNTIYF
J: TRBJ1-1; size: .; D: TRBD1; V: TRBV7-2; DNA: TGTGCCAGCAGCTTTGGGGGGACAGGGATTTCTGAAGCTTTCTTT; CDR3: CASSFGGTGISEAFF
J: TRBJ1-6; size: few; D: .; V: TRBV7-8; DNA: TGTGCCAGCAGCTTGGGATCTTATAATTCACCCCTCCACTTT; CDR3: CASSLGSYNSPLHF
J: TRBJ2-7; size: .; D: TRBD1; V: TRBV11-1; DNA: TGTGCCAGCAGCCCATCGACAGGGGACGAGCAGTACTTC; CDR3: CASSPSTGDEQYF
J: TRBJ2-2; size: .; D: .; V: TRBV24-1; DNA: TGTGCCACCAGTGATTTGCGTATGAACACCGGGGAGCTGTTTTTT; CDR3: CATSDLRMNTGELFF
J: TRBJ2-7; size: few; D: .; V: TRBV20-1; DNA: TGCAGTGCTATGGACGGGACGAGCGAGCAGTACTTC; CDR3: CSAMDGTSEQYF
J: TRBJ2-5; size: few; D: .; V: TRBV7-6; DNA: TGTGCCAGCAGCTTGGGGGGGCGGGAGACCCAGTACTTC; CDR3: CASSLGGRETQYF
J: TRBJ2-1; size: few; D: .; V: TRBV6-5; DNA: TGTGCCAGCAGGTCTCACAGGGCCCAAGTGTCCAATGAGCAGTTCTTC; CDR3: CASRSHRAQVSNEQFF
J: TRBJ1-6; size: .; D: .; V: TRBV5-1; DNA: TGCGCCAGCAGCTTGGGAAAGGCGACACCCCTCCACTTT; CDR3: CASSLGKATPLHF
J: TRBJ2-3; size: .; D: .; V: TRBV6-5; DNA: TGTGCCAGCAGTCTTGGACTCAGCACAGATACGCAGTATTTT; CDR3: CASSLGLSTDTQYF
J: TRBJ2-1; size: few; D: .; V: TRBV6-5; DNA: TGTGCCAGCAGTGAGGAGGGGGGTAGCATCGATGAGCAGTTCTTC; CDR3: CASSEEGGSIDEQFF
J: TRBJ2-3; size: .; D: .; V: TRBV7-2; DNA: TGTGCCAGCAGCTTAGCGACGGGGTGGGGAGATACGCAGTATTTT; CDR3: CASSLATGWGDTQYF
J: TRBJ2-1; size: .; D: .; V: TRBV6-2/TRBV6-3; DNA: TGCGCCAGCAGTGCCATAGGGGTTATCTCGTCCAATGAGCAGTTCTTC; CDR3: CASSAIGVISSNEQFF
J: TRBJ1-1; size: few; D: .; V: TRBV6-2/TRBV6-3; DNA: TGTGCCAGCAGTTATAGTTGGGGAGACACTGAAGCTTTCTTT; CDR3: CASSYSWGDTEAFF
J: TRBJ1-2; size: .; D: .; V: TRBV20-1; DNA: TGCAGTGCGGAGGGCCGCGGGACACATTATGGCTACACCTTC; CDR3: CSAEGRGTHYGYTF